Listed here are 14 T cell receptor beta chains from one sample, sequenced in a study of cytomegalovirus exposure and HLA in healthy donors (dated by TCRdb to 2016 to 2017). Library preparation was by the immunoSEQ multiplex PCR assay. The multiplex PCR relied on a mix of 60 forward primers for TCR Vbeta segments and 13 reverse primers for TCR Jbeta segments. As stored in TCRdb, this immuneACCESS dataset retains in-frame rearrangements with V and J assigned. A fraction of the clones does not appear; measured against another copy, unresolved V genes explain less than half of the discrepancy, and the remainder lacks a known reason. The sample table holds fewer than 120,000 clones, of which roughly four fifths were seen once. The top ten clones comprise 1% to 1.5% of the sample. Sequencing was performed on PBMCs. These receptors all stem from a woman aged 30 to 39 in good health and CMV-seronegative.

This clone came up once. The chain is built from TRBV19 and TRBJ2-1, with a weak D call TRBD1 (6 bases). There are 16 residues in the CDR3. In germline, CDR1 is LNHDA, CDR2 SQIVND (reference sequence). V was cut by 6 bases and J by 3 bases, with 18 bases left in between. CDR3 region: CASSPSPGHFYNEQFF. CDR3 coding DNA: TGTGCCAGTAGCCCCTCCCCGGGACACTTCTACAATGAGCAGTTCTTC.

The chain joins TRBV4-1 to TRBJ2-7, with a possible D match to TRBD1 (6 bases). The CDR3 spans 14 residues. Trimming stripped 4 bases from V and 3 bases from J, with 13 bases between. Per the germline V gene, CDR1 is MGHRA and CDR2 is YSYEKL. The CDR3 sequence: CASSRPGVNYEQYF. CDR3 nucleotide sequence: TGCGCCAGCAGCCGCCCAGGGGTGAACTACGAGCAGTACTTC.

This clone was detected only a few times. The gene calls are TRBV7-2 and TRBJ2-2; tentatively, D is TRBD1 (5 bases). CDR3 length: 15 residues. The germline V and J ends were trimmed by 3 bases and 3 bases, with 11 bases remaining between them. Germline CDR1 SGHTA, CDR2 FQGNSA. The chain's CDR3 is CASSFKGRDTGELFF. Written as DNA, the CDR3 is TGTGCCAGCAGCTTTAAAGGCAGGGACACCGGGGAGCTGTTTTTT.

The J gene is TRBJ1-5, the V gene TRBV10-3; D is uncertain. In germline, CDR1 is ENHRY, CDR2 SYGVKD. This CDR3 is built from 14 residues. Trimming removed 8 bases at V and 2 bases at J, with 13 bases between. CDR3 sequence reads: CAISGGIGNQPQHF. The CDR3 DNA is TGTGCCATCTCCGGAGGGATAGGCAATCAGCCCCAGCATTTT.

The chain links TRBV4-2 to TRBJ2-1; TRBD1 aligns across 9 bases. Trimming took 0 bases from V and 6 from J; bases not matched to a gene: 9. The CDR3 has 17 residues. In germline, CDR1 is LGHNA, CDR2 YNFKEQ. CDR3 sequence reads: CASSQDGWGTGSNEQFF. CDR3 DNA: TGTGCCAGCAGCCAAGATGGCTGGGGGACAGGGAGCAATGAGCAGTTCTTC.

The chain has TRBV15 and TRBJ2-1; 14 bases align to TRBD2. V trimming: 0 bases; J trimming: 14 bases; junction bases outside the gene matches: 9. CDR1 and CDR2 from the germline V gene are LNHNV and YYDKDF (reference sequence). This CDR3 has 16 amino acids. The DNA for the CDR3 is TGTGCCACCAGCAGAGATGGGGGACTAGCGGGAGTTGGCGAGTTCTTC. Translated, it gives CATSRDGGLAGVGEFF. The entire variable domain, with the rest obtained from reference TRBV15 and TRBJ2-1, is as follows: DAMVIQNPRYQVTQFGKPVTLSCSQTLNHNVMYWYQQKSSQAPKLLFHYYDKDFNNEADTPDNFQSRRPNTSFCFLDIRSPGLGDTAMYLCATSRDGGLAGVGEFFGPGTRLTVL.

The CDR3 region is CASSPQGMNTEAFF. Here the CDR3 DNA reads TGTGCCAGCAGCCCACAGGGGATGAACACTGAAGCTTTCTTT. The chain couples TRBV9 to TRBJ1-1; 7 nucleotides match TRBD1. CDR3 length equals 14 residues. The germline V gene encodes CDR1 SGDLS and CDR2 YYNGEE. J was trimmed by 0 bases and V by 4 bases; bases with no gene match: 3.

This chain connects TRBV29-1 to TRBJ2-7; 10 bases align to TRBD1. CDR3 length: 13 residues. The ends lost 4 bases at V and 1 base at J; junction bases unmatched: 1. The germline CDR1 and CDR2 sequences are SQVTM and ANQGSEA. CDR3: CSVGQGASYEQYF. CDR3 coding DNA: TGCAGCGTTGGACAGGGGGCATCCTACGAGCAGTACTTC.

The V gene is TRBV4-1, the J gene TRBJ2-7; D call uncertain. This CDR3 has 13 amino acids. The V and J ends lost 0 bases and 4 bases respectively, with 7 bases between them. The germline CDR1 and CDR2 sequences are MGHRA and YSYEKL. The CDR3 is CASSQDQRYEQYF. The DNA for the CDR3 is TGCGCCAGCAGCCAAGATCAGAGGTACGAGCAGTACTTC.

V and J are TRBV4-2 and TRBJ2-3; TRBD1 agrees at 9 bases. The CDR3 runs 16 residues. CDR1 and CDR2 from the germline V gene are LGHNA and YNFKEQ. The V gene end was trimmed by 7 bases and the J gene end by 5 bases; junction bases not matched to a gene: 13. The CDR3 region is CASIGQGRGGGDTQYF. CDR3 in DNA: TGTGCCAGCATAGGACAGGGGCGAGGGGGTGGAGATACGCAGTATTTT.

The V call is TRBV6-6, the J call TRBJ2-7; 9 nucleotides line up with TRBD1. The CDR3 is 15 amino acids. Germline-derived CDR1 and CDR2 are MNHNY and SVGAGI (reference sequence). Germline trimming cut 5 bases from V and 5 bases from J; bases unmatched to any gene: 10. This CDR3 is CASSPLGQGSHEQYF. CDR3 in DNA: TGTGCCAGCAGTCCGTTGGGACAGGGATCCCACGAGCAGTACTTC.

The table lists this clone with a few counts. The chain couples TRBV6-5 to TRBJ2-5; 11 nucleotides agree with TRBD2. The J call may not be correct, given that the DNA end is closer to TRBJ2-7. Germline V CDR1 and CDR2: MNHEY, SVGAGI. The CDR3 loop spans 14 amino acids. The CDR3: CASRTTSGAYEQYF. The CDR3 DNA follows: TGTGCCAGCAGGACGACTAGCGGGGCCTACGAGCAGTACTTC.

This chain connects TRBV19 to TRBJ1-5; 7 nucleotides align to TRBD1. Per germline, CDR1 LNHDA and CDR2 SQIVND (reference sequence). The CDR3 covers 15 residues. V gave up 7 bases and J gave up 2 bases; unmatched junction bases: 8. CDR3 nucleotides: TGTGCCAGTACCGAGCGACAGGGTGGCAATCAGCCCCAGCATTTT. Translation gives CASTERQGGNQPQHF.

The chain uses TRBV5-6 and TRBJ2-5; D uncertain. The CDR3 is 13 residues long. Looked up from germline, CDR1 is SGHDT and CDR2 is YYEEEE. The ends were cut back, 4 bases at V and 5 bases at J, with 12 bases in the middle. The CDR3 spells CASSAGRRETQYF. The DNA of the CDR3 is TGTGCCAGCAGCGCCGGCCGGCGGGAGACCCAGTACTTC. The full variable domain, completed using reference TRBV5-6 and TRBJ2-5, is DAGVTQSPTHLIKTRGQQVTLRCSPKSGHDTVSWYQQALGQGPQFIFQYYEEEERQRGNFPDRFSGHQFPNYSSELNVNALLLGDSALYLCASSAGRRETQYFGPGTRLLVL.